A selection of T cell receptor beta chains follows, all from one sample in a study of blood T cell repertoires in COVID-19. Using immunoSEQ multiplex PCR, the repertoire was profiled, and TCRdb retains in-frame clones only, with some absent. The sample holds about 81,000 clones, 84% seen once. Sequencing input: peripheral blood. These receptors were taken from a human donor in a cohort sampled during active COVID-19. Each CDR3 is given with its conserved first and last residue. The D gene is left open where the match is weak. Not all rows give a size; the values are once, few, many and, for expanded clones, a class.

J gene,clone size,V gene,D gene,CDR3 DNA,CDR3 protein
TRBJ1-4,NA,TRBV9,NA,TGTGCCAGCAGCTGGACCTCGGACTCTAATGAAAAACTGTTTTTT,CASSWTSDSNEKLFF
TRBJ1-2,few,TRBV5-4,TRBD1,TGTGCCAGCAGCTCCGAGGGACAGGGGGTCCTCGGCTACACCTTC,CASSSEGQGVLGYTF
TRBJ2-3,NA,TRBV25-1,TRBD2,TGTGCCAGCAGTGATGTCGGGGGGAAAAATACGCAGTATTTT,CASSDVGGKNTQYF
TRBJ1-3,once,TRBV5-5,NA,TGTGCCAGCAGCCTAACCCAGGGGAATGGATACACCATATATTTT,CASSLTQGNGYTIYF
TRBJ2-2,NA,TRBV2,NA,TGTGCCAGCAGGGGGCTTTACACCGGGGAGCTGTTTTTT,CASRGLYTGELFF
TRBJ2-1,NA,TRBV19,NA,TGTGCCAGTAGTATAGGTCGGGATAGTGAGCAGTTCTTC,CASSIGRDSEQFF
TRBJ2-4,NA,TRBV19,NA,TGTGCCAGTAGTATTCCCCTTTCGCCAGCGGCCAAAAACATTCAGTACTTC,CASSIPLSPAAKNIQYF
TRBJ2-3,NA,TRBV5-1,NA,TGCGCCAGCAGCTTGGGCCTAGCGACCTCATGGGATACGCAGTATTTT,CASSLGLATSWDTQYF
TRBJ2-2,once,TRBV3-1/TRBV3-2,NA,TGTGCCAGCAGCCATTCGGGGACCGGGGAGCTGTTTTTT,CASSHSGTGELFF
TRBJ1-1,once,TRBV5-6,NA,TGTGCCAGCAGAGCGGGAGCGGAAGCTTTCTTT,CASRAGAEAFF
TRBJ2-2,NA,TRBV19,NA,TGTGCCAGTAGTGTCGGGATTTTTCTCGGGTTGGTACCCGGGGAGCTGTTTTTT,CASSVGIFLGLVPGELFF
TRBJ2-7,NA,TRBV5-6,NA,TGTGCCAGCAGCTCGAGGTTACTCTACGAGCAGTACTTC,CASSSRLLYEQYF
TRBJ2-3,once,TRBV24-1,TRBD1,TGTGCCACCAGTGACACCGGGACAGGGAGTCGCACAGATACGCAGTATTTT,CATSDTGTGSRTDTQYF
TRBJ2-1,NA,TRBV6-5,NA,TGTGCCAGCAGCCTAACAACGGGGGCCTACAATGAGCAGTTCTTC,CASSLTTGAYNEQFF
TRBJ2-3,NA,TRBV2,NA,TGTGCCAGCAATTTCCGGACAGATACGCAGTATTTT,CASNFRTDTQYF
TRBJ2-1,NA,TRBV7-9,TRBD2,TGTGCCAGCAGCTTATACCAGCGGGGGTCCGGGGAGGAGTTCTTC,CASSLYQRGSGEEFF
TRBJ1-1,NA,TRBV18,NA,TGTGCCAGCTCTAACTATGGCGGTTTGAACACTGAAGCTTTCTTT,CASSNYGGLNTEAFF
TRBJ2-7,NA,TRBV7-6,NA,TGTGCCAGCAGCTCAGCAGGAGGACAGCCCCCCGACGAGCAGTACTTC,CASSSAGGQPPDEQYF
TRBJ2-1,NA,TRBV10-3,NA,TGTGCCATCAGTGGGGCCTTTGGCGAGCAGTTCTTC,CAISGAFGEQFF
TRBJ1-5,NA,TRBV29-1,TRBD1,TGCAGCGTCGGGGCCGGGACAGGGGGAGGTCAGCCCCAGCATTTT,CSVGAGTGGGQPQHF
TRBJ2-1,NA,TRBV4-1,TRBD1,TGCGCCAGCAGCCGATCGACAGGGTGGGATGAGCAGTTCTTC,CASSRSTGWDEQFF
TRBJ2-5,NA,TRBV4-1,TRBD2,TGCGCCAGCAGCCCCCAGGGACTAGCGGGGGGGCGTGGAGAGACCCAGTACTTC,CASSPQGLAGGRGETQYF
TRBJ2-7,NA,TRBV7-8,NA,TGTGCCAGCAGCTTAGATCGAGCGGACGAGCAGTACTTC,CASSLDRADEQYF
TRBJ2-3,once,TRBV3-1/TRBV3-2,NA,TGTGCCAGCAGCCAAGATGTGGCCACAGATACGCAGTATTTT,CASSQDVATDTQYF
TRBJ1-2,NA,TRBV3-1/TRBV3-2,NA,TGTGCCAGCAGCCTCCGGGGAGACTATGGCTACACCTTC,CASSLRGDYGYTF
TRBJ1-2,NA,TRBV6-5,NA,TGTGCCAGCAGGGAGGGAGGTACGGGTGGCTACACCTTC,CASREGGTGGYTF
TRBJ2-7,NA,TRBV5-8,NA,TGTGCCAGCAGCTTGATACAGGGAATATCCTACGAGCAGTACTTC,CASSLIQGISYEQYF
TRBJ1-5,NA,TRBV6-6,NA,TGTGCCAGCAGTTACTCGTTAGGCAATCAGCCCCAGCATTTT,CASSYSLGNQPQHF
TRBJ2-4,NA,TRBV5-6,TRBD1,TGTGCCAGCAGCTGGGACAGAAGTGCCAAAAACATTCAGTACTTC,CASSWDRSAKNIQYF
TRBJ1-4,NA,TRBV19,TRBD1,TGTGCCAGCGGGACAGGGCGGAACGAAAAACTGTTTTTT,CASGTGRNEKLFF
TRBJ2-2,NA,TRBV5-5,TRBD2,TGTGCCAGCAGCTTGGCCAGGACTAGCGGGGGCGCGAACACCGGGGAGCTGTTTTTT,CASSLARTSGGANTGELFF
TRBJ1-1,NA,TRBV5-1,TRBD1,TGCGCCAGCAGCGTTGGGACAGGGGGCACTGAAGCTTTCTTT,CASSVGTGGTEAFF
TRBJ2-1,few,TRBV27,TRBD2,TGTGCCAGCAGTTTATCGCAGCGGGGGGGACTTTTGGATGAGCAGTTCTTC,CASSLSQRGGLLDEQFF
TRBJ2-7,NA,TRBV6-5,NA,TGTGCCAGCAGTTTTAGCGGCAGAAAGGAGCAGTACTTC,CASSFSGRKEQYF
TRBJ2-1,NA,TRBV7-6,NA,TGTGCCAGCAGCTTAGGTACGGCGGGGAATGAGCAGTTCTTC,CASSLGTAGNEQFF
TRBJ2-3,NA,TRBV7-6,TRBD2,TGTGCCAGCAGCTTAGTTAGCGGGGGGGGCACAGATACGCAGTATTTT,CASSLVSGGGTDTQYF
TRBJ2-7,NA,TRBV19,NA,TGTGCCAGTAGTACCGGACAGAGCTACGAGCAGTACTTC,CASSTGQSYEQYF
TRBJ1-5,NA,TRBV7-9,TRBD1,TGTGCCAGCAGCAGGGGGGACAGCCCCAATCAGCCCCAGCATTTT,CASSRGDSPNQPQHF
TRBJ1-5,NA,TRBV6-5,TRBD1,TGTGCCAGCAGCCTACAGGGGAATAGCAATCAGCCCCAGCATTTT,CASSLQGNSNQPQHF
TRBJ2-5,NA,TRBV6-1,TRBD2,TGTGCCAGCAGTGACCTACCCTTTCTAGCGGGGAGGGAGACCCAGTACTTC,CASSDLPFLAGRETQYF
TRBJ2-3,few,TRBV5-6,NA,TGTGCCAGCAGCTTGCGAAACCGGGACTCCTACACAGATACGCAGTATTTT,CASSLRNRDSYTDTQYF
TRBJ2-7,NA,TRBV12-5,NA,TGTGCTAGTGGTTCAACAGACAGGTTGAGTGCCGAGCAGTACTTC,CASGSTDRLSAEQYF
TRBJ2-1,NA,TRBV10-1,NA,TGCGCCAGCAGTGAGAGCGGGTCAAGCTCCTACAATGAGCAGTTCTTC,CASSESGSSSYNEQFF
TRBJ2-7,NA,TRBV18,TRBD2,TGTGCCAGCTCACCAGGGTTAGCGGGGACCTACGAGCAGTACTTC,CASSPGLAGTYEQYF
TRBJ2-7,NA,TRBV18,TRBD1,TGTGCCAGCTCATTTGGACAGGGGGACGAGCAGTACTTC,CASSFGQGDEQYF
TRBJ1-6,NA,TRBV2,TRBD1,TGTGCCAGCAGTCCGGACAGGGGGTCCGGTAATTCACCCCTCCACTTT,CASSPDRGSGNSPLHF
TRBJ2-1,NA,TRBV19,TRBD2,TGTGCCAGTTGGCGGGGGGGCATAGATGAGCAGTTCTTC,CASWRGGIDEQFF
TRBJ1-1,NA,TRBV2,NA,TGTGCCAGCAGTGATCCCTCCAGGCCCACTGAAGCTTTCTTT,CASSDPSRPTEAFF
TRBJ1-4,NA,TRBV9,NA,TGTGCCAGCAGCGCAAGCGGGGGGAAAGAGGAAAAACTGTTTTTT,CASSASGGKEEKLFF
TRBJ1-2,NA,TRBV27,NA,TGTGCCAGCAGTTTATCGGGAGGGAATAACTATGGCTACACCTTC,CASSLSGGNNYGYTF
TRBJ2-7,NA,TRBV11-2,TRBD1,TGTGCCAGCAGCACAGGGGAGTCCTCCGAGCAGTACTTC,CASSTGESSEQYF
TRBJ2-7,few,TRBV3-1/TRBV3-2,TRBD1,TGTGCCAGCAGCCCTGGACAGGGGGCTGGCGAGCAGTACTTC,CASSPGQGAGEQYF